These 9 T cell receptor beta chains were sequenced from one sample in a study of T cells in Graves' hyperthyroidism and ophthalmopathy (dated by TCRdb to about 2019). Preparation of the library involved multiplex PCR. Sequencing used an Illumina HiSeq 2000. The TCR beta CDR3 regions were amplified from the RNA transcripts. The first round of RT-PCR for the TCR CDR3 was performed with the HTBI primer set and the Qiagen OneStep RT-PCR kit. TCRdb reprocessed the public reads (quality trimming at Q25 with fastp, clone calling with MiXCR) and kept in-frame beta chains. Rows with a matching CDR3 protein are joined into one entry that keeps the most common DNA and genes. The sample table contains hundreds of thousands of distinct CDR3 sequences; only one count was recorded for 24% of them. Around 10% of the sample goes to the ten largest clones. What was sequenced was blood. The receptors stem from a young woman with Graves' ophthalmopathy.

This chain connects TRBV3-1 to TRBJ2-5; D may be TRBD2 (7 bases). V lost 0 bases to trimming and J lost 2 bases, with 19 bases between them. Germline loops: CDR1 LGHDT, CDR2 YNNKEL (reference sequence). This CDR3 is 18 amino acids long. This chain's CDR3 is CASSQDPRSAGAQETQYF. DNA of the CDR3: TGTGCCAGCAGCCAAGATCCCAGGAGTGCGGGGGCGCAAGAGACCCAGTACTTC.

The chain employs TRBV25-1 and TRBJ1-2, with D hard to call. Germline CDR1 reads MGHDK; CDR2 reads SYGVNS. The CDR3 is made up of 13 amino acids. Trimming removed 3 bases at V and 4 bases at J, with 9 bases between. CDR3 DNA: TGTGCCAGCAGTGATGAGAAATTCTATGGCTACACCTTC. Encoded protein: CASSDEKFYGYTF.

This clonotype has ten or more counts. V is TRBV6-5 and J is TRBJ1-1; no clear D. V lost 6 bases, J lost 4 bases, and 21 bases lay in between. The CDR3 loop spans 16 amino acids. The germline V gene encodes CDR1 MNHEY and CDR2 SVGAGI. As DNA, the CDR3 is TGTGCCAGCAGATCCGCCAGTTGGGGAAAGGGCACTGAAGCTTTCTTT. Its translation: CASRSASWGKGTEAFF.

This clonotype was detected ten times or more. The chain uses TRBV5-5 and TRBJ2-2; tentative D call: TRBD2 (5 bases). The CDR3 consists of 15 residues. In germline, CDR1 is SGHKS, CDR2 YYEKEE (reference sequence). Trimming removed 0 bases at V and 0 bases at J, with 6 bases between. This CDR3 reads CASSLGLTNTGELFF. Written as DNA, the CDR3 is TGTGCCAGCAGCTTGGGACTAACGAACACCGGGGAGCTGTTTTTT.

This clonotype was seen at least ten times. The rearrangement uses TRBV12-3 or TRBV12-4 and TRBJ2-2; D might be TRBD2 (6 bases). Deletions cut 7 bases from V and 6 bases from J, with 15 bases between. There are 14 residues in the CDR3. The CDR3 protein is CASTPDWGAGELFF. The CDR3 coding sequence is TGTGCCAGCACCCCGGATTGGGGGGCCGGGGAGCTGTTTTTT.

The genes are TRBV7-2 and TRBJ2-7; 11 bases align to TRBD2. V gave up 5 bases and J gave up 12 bases; unmatched junction bases: 12. The CDR3 sequence is 14 residues long. CDR1 is SGHTA, CDR2 FQGNSA, per germline. CDR3 sequence (DNA): TGTGCCAGCAGCCCTACTAGCGGGAGTACAAGGGGGTACTTC. Its translation: CASSPTSGSTRGYF.

The sample holds many counts of this clonotype. V gene TRBV29-1 combines with J gene TRBJ2-7, with unresolved D. V was cut by 4 bases and J by 2 bases, with 6 bases left in between. Germline CDR1 and CDR2: SQVTM and ANQGSEA. This CDR3 has 11 amino acids. The CDR3 nucleotides are TGCAGCGTTGGGAGACCCTACGAGCAGTACTTC. This sequence encodes CSVGRPYEQYF.

This clonotype was counted many times. The chain recombines TRBV7-6 with TRBJ2-7, with D perhaps assigned TRBD1 or TRBD2 (5 bases each). CDR1 is SGHVS, CDR2 FNYEAQ, per germline. The ends were cut back, 5 bases at V and 3 bases at J, with 11 bases in the middle. The CDR3 runs 13 residues. The CDR3 reads CASSRRDDYEQYF. CDR3 DNA: TGTGCCAGCAGCCGCCGGGACGACTACGAGCAGTACTTC.

A few counts support this clonotype. The chain recombines TRBV5-1 with TRBJ2-2; D is ambiguous. The germline gives CDR1 SGHRS, CDR2 YFSETQ. With 4 bases removed from V and 2 bases from J, the gap between germline ends came to 15 bases. This CDR3 region has 16 residues. The CDR3 DNA is TGCGCCAGCAGCCCAACCTCATCGGTTAACACCGGGGAGCTGTTTTTT. This codes for CASSPTSSVNTGELFF.